Below, one T cell receptor (beta chain) is given with its context. Its antigen remains unidentified. These data come from a study of cytomegalovirus exposure and HLA in healthy donors. The PCR contained 60 Vbeta and 13 Jbeta primers. Repertoires were generated with immunoSEQ multiplex PCR, while TCRdb's copy carries only in-frame clones and drops some. The sample spans 50,000 or so clones; the ten largest clones claim roughly 26%. Looked up from germline, CDR1 is SGHTA and CDR2 is FQGNSA. This CDR3 has 15 residues. V was clipped by 4 bases and J by 4 bases, with 16 bases between them. Study conclusions and caveats: There were some public TCRs occurring in many donors, but most TCR sequences were rare. A later analysis linked a missense DCLRE1C variant to TCR beta V- and J-gene trimming.

The chain joins TRBV7-2 to TRBJ1-1; a possible D gene is TRBD1 (6 bases). Sequencing input: PBMCs. The receptor was isolated from a man aged 40-55 years in good health and CMV-seropositive. The CDR3 is CASSYVGGKGTEAFF. Written as DNA, the CDR3 is TGTGCCAGCAGCTACGTAGGGGGTAAAGGCACTGAAGCTTTCTTT.